The sequence of this TCR beta chain was determined in a study of blood T cell repertoires in COVID-19. Turning to the study itself: Acute and convalescent COVID-19 samples came from the United States, Italy and Spain.

Study processing details: It was from reference gene primer amplification that nucleated cell counts were estimated. Using immunoSEQ multiplex PCR, the repertoire was profiled, and TCRdb retains in-frame clones only, with some absent. The V and J calls and clone size were taken over from that table, and D and trimming were inferred from the DNA. The sample consists of 250,000 or so clones, 65% to 85% of them appearing once. Looked up from germline, CDR1 is MRHNA and CDR2 is SNTAGT. There are 16 residues in the CDR3. V shed 4 bases and J shed 9 bases, with 22 bases lying between them. The rearrangement links TRBV6-4 to TRBJ2-1; D is possibly TRBD2 (5 bases). Sample: PBMCs or T cells enriched from blood (not recorded which). This sequence originates from a man aged 45-60 years who had recovered from COVID-19. This CDR3 is CASSVLGGSPGLEQFF. The DNA of the CDR3 is TGTGCCAGCAGTGTCCTAGGCGGGTCCCCGGGTCTTGAGCAGTTCTTC.